Each of the 6 T cell receptor beta chains below was sequenced from the same sample in a study of CD8 T cells in Susac syndrome. With random hexamers, 0.5 to 1 ug RNA was reverse transcribed. MiXCR was run by TCRdb on the immunoSEQ multiplex PCR reads, yielding one entry per CDR3 protein. The sample shows 45,000 or so distinct CDR3 sequences, roughly 93% of them seen only once. Sequencing was done on a sample of CD8+ T cells from PBMCs. These receptors came from a human donor in good health.

V and J are TRBV7-8 and TRBJ2-5, with a possible D match to TRBD1 (5 bases). The CDR3 contains 13 residues. Germline-derived CDR1 and CDR2 are SGHVS and FQNEAQ. V gave up 3 bases and J gave up 1 base, with 6 bases separating them. The CDR3 bases are TGTGCCAGCAGCTTTGACAGCCAAGAGACCCAGTACTTC. It yields the protein CASSFDSQETQYF.

The gene calls are TRBV2 and TRBJ2-1; 9 bases line up with TRBD1. The CDR3 is made up of 14 amino acids. V shed 7 bases and J 2 bases; nucleotides not matched to a gene: 3. The germline V gene encodes CDR1 SNHLY and CDR2 FYNNEI. The CDR3 bases are TGTGCCAGCATTGGGACAGGGACCTACAATGAGCAGTTCTTC. It codes for CASIGTGTYNEQFF.

The chain employs TRBV20-1 and TRBJ2-5; tentatively, D is TRBD2 (7 bases). The germline V and J ends were trimmed by 1 base and 5 bases, with 14 bases remaining between them. This CDR3 has 14 residues. In germline, CDR1 is DFQATT, CDR2 SNEGSKA (reference sequence). The CDR3 nucleotides are TGCAGTGCTAGAGGGGTAGGGGGGGGCGAGACCCAGTACTTC. Translating gives CSARGVGGGETQYF.

V is TRBV19 and J is TRBJ1-2, with TRBD1 identical over 8 bases. CDR3 size: 14 residues. Germline CDR1 reads LNHDA; CDR2 reads SQIVND (reference sequence). J gave up 4 bases and V 3 bases, and 4 bases lay outside the gene matches. CDR3 DNA: TGTGCCAGTAGTATGGTCACAGGGGGCTATGGCTACACCTTC. Translating it yields CASSMVTGGYGYTF.

The chain combines TRBV12-3 or TRBV12-4 with TRBJ2-7; D may be TRBD1 (6 bases). V was shortened by 3 bases and J by 7 bases, with 16 bases between the two germline ends. There are 14 residues in the CDR3. The CDR3 loop is CASSLGTWISEQYF. The CDR3 coding sequence is TGTGCCAGCAGTTTGGGGACATGGATCAGTGAGCAGTACTTC.

The chain joins TRBV29-1 to TRBJ2-2, with a possible D match to TRBD2 (6 bases). This CDR3 is 13 amino acids long. Germline V lookup: CDR1 SQVTM, CDR2 ANQGSEA. V lost 7 bases to trimming and J lost 0 bases, with 9 bases between them. CDR3 sequence (DNA): TGCAGCGCCGGGACTCCGAACACCGGGGAGCTGTTTTTT. Protein product: CSAGTPNTGELFF.